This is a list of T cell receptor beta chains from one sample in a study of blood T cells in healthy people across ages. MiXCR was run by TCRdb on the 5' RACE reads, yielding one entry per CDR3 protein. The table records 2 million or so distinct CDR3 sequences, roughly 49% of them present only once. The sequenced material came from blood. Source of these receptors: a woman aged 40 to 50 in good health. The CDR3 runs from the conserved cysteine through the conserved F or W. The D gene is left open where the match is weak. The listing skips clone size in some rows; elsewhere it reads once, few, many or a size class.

cdr3_aa: CASSIGSREGGYTF
cdr3_nt: TGTGCCAGCAGTATAGGGTCCAGGGAGGGTGGCTACACCTTC
cdr3_length: 14
j_call: TRBJ1-2
clone_size: .
d_call: .
v_call: TRBV6-6

cdr3_aa: CASSQERGLVGEKLFF
cdr3_nt: TGCGCCAGCAGCCAAGAACGAGGGCTCGTGGGTGAAAAACTGTTTTTT
cdr3_length: 16
j_call: TRBJ1-4
clone_size: .
d_call: .
v_call: TRBV4-3

cdr3_aa: CASSYSLGDTPTDTQYF
cdr3_nt: TGTGCCAGCAGTTACTCGTTAGGGGACACCCCCACAGATACGCAGTATTTT
cdr3_length: 17
j_call: TRBJ2-3
clone_size: .
d_call: .
v_call: TRBV6-5

cdr3_aa: CASSVVQDTDTQYF
cdr3_nt: TGTGCCAGCAGCGTAGTTCAAGACACAGATACGCAGTATTTT
cdr3_length: 14
j_call: TRBJ2-3
clone_size: .
d_call: .
v_call: TRBV9

cdr3_aa: CASKFIRGDNYGYTF
cdr3_nt: TGTGCCAGCAAATTTATCAGGGGAGATAACTATGGCTACACCTTC
cdr3_length: 15
j_call: TRBJ1-2
clone_size: .
d_call: .
v_call: TRBV6-2/TRBV6-3

cdr3_aa: CASSEGPHRGLSADTQYF
cdr3_nt: TGTGCCAGCAGTGAGGGTCCCCACAGGGGGCTCTCGGCAGATACGCAGTATTTT
cdr3_length: 18
j_call: TRBJ2-3
clone_size: .
d_call: TRBD1
v_call: TRBV25-1

cdr3_aa: CASSLVTALNTEAFF
cdr3_nt: TGTGCCAGCAGCTTGGTTACGGCCCTGAACACTGAAGCTTTCTTT
cdr3_length: 15
j_call: TRBJ1-1
clone_size: few
d_call: .
v_call: TRBV5-5

cdr3_aa: CASSGSGQGSYEQYF
cdr3_nt: TGTGCCAGCAGCGGCTCCGGACAGGGATCCTACGAGCAGTACTTC
cdr3_length: 15
j_call: TRBJ2-7
clone_size: few
d_call: TRBD1
v_call: TRBV13

cdr3_aa: CASSEGGRISNQPQHF
cdr3_nt: TGTGCCAGCAGTGAAGGGGGGCGGATTAGCAATCAGCCCCAGCATTTT
cdr3_length: 16
j_call: TRBJ1-5
clone_size: .
d_call: .
v_call: TRBV25-1

cdr3_aa: CASSLDPAGGAQETQYF
cdr3_nt: TGTGCCAGCAGCCTAGATCCGGCAGGAGGGGCCCAAGAGACCCAGTACTTC
cdr3_length: 17
j_call: TRBJ2-5
clone_size: .
d_call: .
v_call: TRBV7-8

cdr3_aa: CASSHPPGASAADEQYF
cdr3_nt: TGCGCCAGCAGCCACCCGCCTGGGGCTAGCGCCGCGGATGAGCAGTACTTC
cdr3_length: 17
j_call: TRBJ2-7
clone_size: .
d_call: .
v_call: TRBV5-1

cdr3_aa: CASSGLALQETQYF
cdr3_nt: TGTGCCAGCAGCGGACTAGCGCTGCAAGAGACCCAGTACTTC
cdr3_length: 14
j_call: TRBJ2-5
clone_size: .
d_call: TRBD2
v_call: TRBV7-9

cdr3_aa: CSAIIQLQGARHEQYF
cdr3_nt: TGCAGTGCTATAATACAACTACAGGGGGCTAGGCACGAGCAGTACTTC
cdr3_length: 16
j_call: TRBJ2-7
clone_size: .
d_call: TRBD1
v_call: TRBV20-1

cdr3_aa: CASSVALQGVSGANVLTF
cdr3_nt: TGTGCCAGCAGCGTAGCTCTACAGGGTGTCTCTGGGGCCAACGTCCTGACTTTC
cdr3_length: 18
j_call: TRBJ2-6
clone_size: .
d_call: .
v_call: TRBV9

cdr3_aa: CASSLNRGSSNQPQHF
cdr3_nt: TGTGCCAGCAGCCTGAACAGGGGAAGCAGCAATCAGCCCCAGCATTTT
cdr3_length: 16
j_call: TRBJ1-5
clone_size: .
d_call: TRBD1
v_call: TRBV12-3/TRBV12-4

cdr3_aa: CASRPGTSKTDTQYF
cdr3_nt: TGTGCCAGCAGGCCCGGGACTAGCAAGACAGATACGCAGTATTTT
cdr3_length: 15
j_call: TRBJ2-3
clone_size: .
d_call: TRBD2
v_call: TRBV6-5